The present T cell receptor (beta chain) was sequenced within a study of blood T cells in healthy people across ages. Study conclusions and caveats: Per million T cells, TCR beta diversity dropped roughly linearly as age increased. Both higher diversity and more naive CD4+ cells marked long-lived donors when set against aged donors.

Germline assignment: CDR1 ENHRY and CDR2 SYGVKD. This CDR3 is 12 amino acids long. V gave up 6 bases and J gave up 8 bases; unmatched junction bases: 3. About this clonotype: Its antigen is not known.

Combining a sample-barcoded 5' primer with a J-beta primer mix, a second PCR ran for roughly 7 to 11 cycles. No fewer than 3 million CDR3-containing paired-end reads came from each sample. MiXCR, applied by TCRdb to the 5' RACE reads, yields one record per CDR3 protein. The sample contains 1.5 million to 2 million distinct CDR3 sequences, less than 50% of which appear only once. J is TRBJ2-1 and V is TRBV10-3; 8 nucleotides align to TRBD2. This TCR came from a woman in her thirties or forties in good health. Source material: blood. The CDR3 region has the DNA TGTGCCATCAGCGAGACTAGCGATGAGCAGTTCTTC. It translates to CAISETSDEQFF.